This TCR beta chain was captured in a study of T-cell reconstitution after alpha-beta-depleted transplantation in children. General observations from the study: As was reported, about two months after transplant, alpha-beta T cells came from several hundred expanded graft clones. After one year, T-cell counts and TCRbeta diversity mostly came from new T cells. From surviving recipient T cells and thymic progenitors came the high day-60 TCRbeta diversity observed in some patients.

This clonotype was picked up a small number of times. Its matching antigen is unknown. Unique molecular identifiers tagged the TCRbeta library. TCRdb fed the PCR reads into MiXCR, producing one record per CDR3 protein. This sample yields over 100,000 distinct CDR3 sequences, of which 4.5% to 7.5% are seen a single time; around 5.6% belongs to the top ten. This CDR3 is built from 17 residues. The sequencing here drew on PBMCs, mostly from graft donor cells, taken 60 days after TCRalphabeta/CD19-depleted stem cell transplant. The clonotype was recovered from a female patient aged 2 to 10 who had a stem cell transplant for Fanconi anemia, so the T cells may come from the graft donor. V gene TRBV21-1 combines with J gene TRBJ2-3; TRBD2 is taken as the D call from the table, unchecked against the DNA. TRBV21-1 is termed a pseudogene. DNA for the CDR3: TGTGCCAGCAGCAAAGTCTGTACGGGAGGGCTAGGGGATACGCAGTATTTT. Protein: CASSKVCTGGLGDTQYF.